This T cell receptor (beta chain) appears in the sequencing data of a study of identical twins. This CDR3 comprises 16 residues. Germline V CDR1 and CDR2: SQVTM, ANQGSEA. Trimming removed 0 bases from V and 1 base from J, with 13 bases in between. A single record per CDR3 protein comes from TCRdb applying MiXCR to the 5' RACE reads. This table has hundreds of thousands of distinct CDR3 sequences, 15% to 20% appearing once. The same specimen was also included in a second study, on T cells expressing NK-cell markers. From that report: Seven sequenced donors out of eight were HCMV-seropositive, one seronegative.

This sequence joins TRBV29-1 and TRBJ2-1; possible D gene TRBD1, 6 bases. Sample: PBMCs. This receptor was taken from a woman between 18 and 30 years old in good health. CDR3 in amino acids: CSVEDEAGVSYNEQFF. The CDR3 region has the DNA TGCAGCGTTGAAGATGAGGCAGGGGTTTCCTACAATGAGCAGTTCTTC.